The clone carrying this T cell receptor beta chain was seen more than once but under ten times. The antigen is unknown. The data belong to a study of cytomegalovirus exposure and HLA in healthy donors. General observations from the study: Cytomegalovirus status was reportedly diagnosed by the classifier with high sensitivity and specificity. The tendency of first-cohort TCR clusters to co-occur in the 120 or so validation repertoires was identified by a subsequent analysis. Three CMV-associated chains were confirmed in vitro to be specific for CMV antigens.

CDR3 length equals 11 residues. Trimming cost V 2 bases and J 5 bases, with 3 bases left between them. CDR1 is PRHDT and CDR2 is FYEKMQ in the germline V gene (reference sequence). Sequencing was performed with immunoSEQ multiplex PCR; in TCRdb, only in-frame clones are kept and a portion is missing. This sample has approximately 280,000 clones, with around 89% found just once. The V call is TRBV13, the J call TRBJ2-5; D call uncertain. The sequence was collected from a woman under 30 in good health and CMV-seronegative. The sequenced sample consisted of PBMCs. CDR3 sequence (DNA): TGTGCCAGCAGCTTACGGGAGACCCAGTACTTC. Amino acid sequence: CASSLRETQYF.